One and the same sample provided the 27 T cell receptor beta chains below, sequenced in a study of long-term antiretroviral therapy in people with HIV. At the survey level, the v3.0 immunoSEQ assay was run. Assay: immunoSEQ multiplex PCR; the TCRdb copy retains only in-frame clones and omits some. The repertoire includes some 25,000 clones, approximately 80% of them detected once, and about 9.4% sits in the top ten. The material sequenced was unsorted PBMCs, taken 3 years after starting antiretroviral therapy. The receptors derive from a man aged 40-50 years with HIV.

J is TRBJ2-4 and V is TRBV5-4, with D tentatively TRBD2 (5 bases). CDR3 size: 15 residues. Germline CDR1 SGHNT, CDR2 YYREEE (reference sequence). V was cut by 1 base and J by 6 bases, with 14 bases left in between. The CDR3 loop is CASSLTAAGGNIQYF. CDR3 nucleotides: TGTGCCAGCAGCTTGACCGCAGCTGGAGGAAACATTCAGTACTTC.

The chain links TRBV11-2 to TRBJ2-3; D gene unclear. Germline CDR1 reads SGHAT; CDR2 reads FQNNGV. There are 13 residues in the CDR3. V was trimmed by 3 bases and J by 1 base, leaving 5 bases between them. The CDR3 loop reads CASSFFRTDTQYF. The CDR3 region has the DNA TGTGCCAGCAGCTTTTTTCGCACAGATACGCAGTATTTT.

The J gene is TRBJ1-2, the V gene TRBV30; D possibly corresponds to TRBD1 (6 bases). The length of the CDR3 is 19 residues. Germline values: CDR1 GTSNPN, CDR2 SVGIG (reference sequence). V shed 8 bases and J shed 5 bases, with 36 bases lying between them. The CDR3 nucleotides read TGTGCCCGCTCCCCCCCCGGGTCGATTTGGGGGGCGCAGGGGTATGGCTACACCTTC. Protein sequence: CARSPPGSIWGAQGYGYTF.

V gene TRBV27 combines with J gene TRBJ2-7; D is possibly TRBD1 (6 bases). Per the germline V gene, CDR1 is MNHEY and CDR2 is SMNVEV (reference sequence). V lost 6 bases to trimming and J lost 7 bases, with 19 bases between them. The CDR3 has 14 amino acids. The DNA of the CDR3 is TGTGCCAGCAGCTATGGGACAAAAGAACGGGAGCAGTACTTC. Translating it yields CASSYGTKEREQYF.

V and J are TRBV30 and TRBJ2-5; D unclear. CDR1 and CDR2 from the germline V gene are GTSNPN and SVGIG (reference sequence). The V and J ends lost 7 bases and 0 bases respectively, with 12 bases between them. The CDR3 is 13 residues long. The CDR3 DNA sequence: TGTGCCTTTTCAGACGGCCACCAAGAGACCCAGTACTTC. Encoded protein: CAFSDGHQETQYF.

This clone was seen more than once but under ten times. The chain combines TRBV19 with TRBJ2-7, with D uncertain. This CDR3 has 14 amino acids. The ends were cut back, 5 bases at V and 5 bases at J, with 16 bases in the middle. The germline gives CDR1 LNHDA, CDR2 SQIVND (reference sequence). The CDR3 region is CASSPFLGSDEQYF. Here the CDR3 DNA reads TGTGCCAGTAGTCCCTTTTTGGGATCCGACGAGCAGTACTTC.

The chain uses TRBV5-6 and TRBJ2-1; maybe TRBD2 (6 bases). Deletions cut 4 bases from V and 9 bases from J, with 14 bases between. From germline, CDR1 is SGHDT and CDR2 YYEEEE. The CDR3 is 13 amino acids. In DNA, the CDR3 is TGTGCCAGCAGCGAGACTAGATTCGGTGAGCAGTTCTTC. Its translation: CASSETRFGEQFF.

The chain carries TRBV19 and TRBJ2-1; D unclear. The CDR3 sequence is 15 residues long. Germline V gene data show CDR1 as LNHDA and CDR2 as SQIVND (reference sequence). Trimming took off 5 bases at V and 0 bases at J, with 11 bases between the two ends. The CDR3 sequence: CASSPRLPSYNEQFF. CDR3 sequence (DNA): TGTGCCAGTAGTCCACGACTGCCCTCCTACAATGAGCAGTTCTTC.

The rearrangement links TRBV5-4 to TRBJ2-2; the match to TRBD2 covers 7 bases. Germline loops: CDR1 SGHNT, CDR2 YYREEE (reference sequence). V gave up 1 base and J gave up 6 bases; unmatched junction bases: 12. The CDR3 loop spans 17 amino acids. CDR3 nucleotide sequence: TGTGCCAGCAGCTTGTTTGTGATGGCGGGGGTTTCCGGGGAGCTGTTTTTT. Translated: CASSLFVMAGVSGELFF.

The chain joins TRBV15 to TRBJ2-4; D is unresolved. V lost 0 bases to trimming and J lost 6 bases, with 15 bases between them. This CDR3 contains 16 residues. CDR1 and CDR2 from the germline V gene are LNHNV and YYDKDF (reference sequence). The CDR3 nucleotides are TGTGCCACCAGCAGAGATGGGTTGCTCTCCGGAAACATTCAGTACTTC. Protein product: CATSRDGLLSGNIQYF.

This clone showed up just a few times. The CDR3 DNA reads TGTGCCAGCAGCTCACAGGGACTAGCGCAGTACGAGCAGTACTTC. It yields the protein CASSSQGLAQYEQYF. The rearrangement uses TRBV5-6 and TRBJ2-7; 10 nucleotides agree with TRBD2. Germline V CDR1 and CDR2: SGHDT, YYEEEE. The length of the CDR3 is 15 residues. V gave up 3 bases and J gave up 4 bases; unmatched junction bases: 7.

V and J are TRBV7-3 and TRBJ2-7; TRBD2 matches at 7 bases. V dropped 4 bases and J dropped 2; count of bases not matched to a gene: 8. Germline V gene lookup returns CDR1 SGHTA and CDR2 FQGTGA. This CDR3 region has 15 residues. As DNA, the CDR3 is TGTGCCAGCAGCTCTGATGCTAGCGGAACCTACGAGCAGTACTTC. Translating it yields CASSSDASGTYEQYF.

The J gene is TRBJ2-1, the V gene TRBV30, with TRBD1 matching over 8 bases. The trim removed 3 bases at V and 6 bases at J, leaving 1 base unmatched. CDR1 is GTSNPN, CDR2 SVGIG, per germline (reference sequence). CDR3 length equals 12 residues. This CDR3 is CAWSTGGNEQFF. DNA of the CDR3: TGTGCCTGGAGCACAGGGGGCAATGAGCAGTTCTTC.

The chain links TRBV5-4 to TRBJ2-1; D may be TRBD2 (7 bases). CDR1 is SGHNT and CDR2 is YYREEE in the germline V gene (reference sequence). The germline V and J ends were trimmed by 1 base and 5 bases, with 13 bases remaining between them. The CDR3 sequence is 15 residues long. CDR3: CASSLLGGPDNEQFF. CDR3 DNA sequence: TGTGCCAGCAGCTTGTTGGGGGGGCCGGACAATGAGCAGTTCTTC.

CDR3 amino acids: CASSATVTDTQYF. The DNA for the CDR3 is TGTGCCAGCAGCGCCACAGTCACAGATACGCAGTATTTT. V is TRBV9 and J is TRBJ2-3; D unclear. The CDR3 has 13 amino acids. V was pared by 3 bases and J by 2 bases, with 7 bases between. Per the germline V gene, CDR1 is SGDLS and CDR2 is YYNGEE.

The count of this clone is one. This chain links TRBV28 with TRBJ2-1; TRBD2 matches 8 bases. J gave up 7 bases and V 5 bases, and 10 bases lay outside the gene matches. The CDR3 consists of 15 residues. In germline, CDR1 is MDHEN, CDR2 SYDVKM. The CDR3 loop is CASSLGGEPLNEQFF. Here the CDR3 DNA reads TGTGCCAGCAGTCTCGGGGGGGAACCTTTAAATGAGCAGTTCTTC.

V and J are TRBV7-7 and TRBJ2-7; 7 nucleotides agree with TRBD1. The CDR3 loop spans 13 amino acids. CDR1 and CDR2 from the germline V gene are SSHAT and FNYEAQ (reference sequence). The CDR3 bases are TGTGCTAGCGCGACAGGGCTTGGCTACGAGCAGTACTTC. It is translated as CASATGLGYEQYF.

The chain employs TRBV7-9 and TRBJ2-7; D is ambiguous. The germline V and J ends were trimmed by 5 bases and 4 bases, with 9 bases remaining between them. There are 12 residues in the CDR3. Germline lookup yields CDR1 SEHNR and CDR2 FQNEAQ (reference sequence). The CDR3 nucleotides are TGTGCCAGCAGCCCAGGACGGTACGAGCAGTACTTC. It yields the protein CASSPGRYEQYF.

The rearrangement joins TRBV7-2 to TRBJ2-7; the match to TRBD2 covers 9 bases. Germline V CDR1 and CDR2: SGHTA, FQGNSA. V dropped 1 base and J dropped 6; count of bases not matched to a gene: 7. The CDR3 covers 15 residues. This chain's CDR3 is CASSLGPGLAFEQYF. CDR3 nucleotide sequence: TGTGCCAGCAGCTTAGGCCCGGGACTAGCTTTCGAGCAGTACTTC. Looking up the rest from reference TRBV7-2 and TRBJ2-7 gives the full variable domain: GAGVSQSPSNKVTEKGKDVELRCDPISGHTALYWYRQSLGQGLEFLIYFQGNSAPDKSGLPSDRFSAERTGGSVSTLTIQRTQQEDSAVYLCASSLGPGLAFEQYFGPGTRLTVT.

The chain joins TRBV11-2 to TRBJ1-5; TRBD1 agrees at 8 bases. The CDR3 is 15 residues long. The trim removed 5 bases at V and 1 base at J, leaving 4 bases unmatched. CDR1 SGHAT and CDR2 FQNNGV come from the germline V gene. The CDR3 loop is CASSPGGGSNQPQHF. CDR3 DNA sequence: TGTGCCAGCAGCCCAGGGGGCGGAAGCAATCAGCCCCAGCATTTT. Together with reference TRBV11-2 and TRBJ1-5, the CDR3 gives the full variable domain: EAGVAQSPRYKIIEKRQSVAFWCNPISGHATLYWYQQILGQGPKLLIQFQNNGVVDDSQLPKDRFSAERLKGVDSTLKIQPAKLEDSAVYLCASSPGGGSNQPQHFGDGTRLSIL.

The chain joins TRBV27 to TRBJ2-7; D possibly corresponds to TRBD1 (5 bases). CDR1 and CDR2 (germline): MNHEY, SMNVEV (reference sequence). Trimming pared 6 bases from V and 2 bases from J, leaving 14 bases between. The CDR3 extends over 14 amino acids. In DNA form, the CDR3 reads TGTGCCAGCAGCGCCCAGGACACCCCCTACGAGCAGTACTTC. Protein sequence: CASSAQDTPYEQYF.

V usage is TRBV15 and J usage is TRBJ2-5; perhaps TRBD1 as D (6 bases). Per germline, CDR1 LNHNV and CDR2 YYDKDF (reference sequence). The CDR3 extends over 14 amino acids. V was cut by 3 bases and J by 5 bases, with 13 bases left in between. The CDR3 bases are TGTGCCACCAGCAGCAGAGGGGGTTCGGAGACCCAGTACTTC. Residues: CATSSRGGSETQYF.

The CDR3 sequence is CASSPAGGTDTQYF. The DNA of the CDR3 is TGTGCCAGCAGCCCAGCGGGGGGCACAGATACGCAGTATTTT. V and J are TRBV7-3 and TRBJ2-3; 8 positions agree with TRBD2. Per germline, CDR1 SGHTA and CDR2 FQGTGA. The trim removed 5 bases at V and 1 base at J, leaving 2 bases unmatched. The CDR3 loop spans 14 amino acids.

The chain combines TRBV5-1 with TRBJ2-5; 10 nucleotides align to TRBD2. The V and J ends lost 0 bases and 2 bases, in that order; junction bases with no gene match: 1. The CDR3 contains 15 residues. The germline CDR1 and CDR2 sequences are SGHRS and YFSETQ. The CDR3 DNA follows: TGCGCCAGCAGCTTGGGACTAGCGGGTCAAGAGACCCAGTACTTC. Protein sequence: CASSLGLAGQETQYF. The full variable domain, rest sourced from reference TRBV5-1 and TRBJ2-5, is KAGVTQTPRYLIKTRGQQVTLSCSPISGHRSVSWYQQTPGQGLQFLFEYFSETQRNKGNFPGRFSGRQFSNSRSEMNVSTLELGDSALYLCASSLGLAGQETQYFGPGTRLLVL.

The V and J genes are TRBV27 and TRBJ1-2; a possible D gene is TRBD1 (5 bases). This CDR3 spans 14 amino acids. Germline CDR1 MNHEY, CDR2 SMNVEV (reference sequence). The V end lost 5 bases, the J end lost 4 bases, and 14 bases lay between the germline ends. CDR3 bases: TGTGCCAGCAGTGACGGGGCCTACCTCTATGGCTACACCTTC. Its translation is CASSDGAYLYGYTF.

The rearrangement joins TRBV7-3 to TRBJ2-3; D is unresolved. The CDR3 is 13 residues long. Germline V gene sequence: CDR1 SGHTA, CDR2 FQGTGA. Trimming stripped 1 base from V and 7 bases from J, with 9 bases between. The DNA for the CDR3 is TGTGCCAGCAGCTTAAGTAGCCTCAATACGCAGTATTTT. Protein product: CASSLSSLNTQYF.

This sequence joins TRBV19 and TRBJ2-5, with 10 bases matching TRBD1. Germline lookup yields CDR1 LNHDA and CDR2 SQIVND (reference sequence). The CDR3 length is 15 residues. V shed 6 bases and J 6 bases; nucleotides not matched to a gene: 10. The CDR3 region has the DNA TGTGCCAGTAGCACCGAGGGGACAGGGGATCAGACCCAGTACTTC. As protein: CASSTEGTGDQTQYF.